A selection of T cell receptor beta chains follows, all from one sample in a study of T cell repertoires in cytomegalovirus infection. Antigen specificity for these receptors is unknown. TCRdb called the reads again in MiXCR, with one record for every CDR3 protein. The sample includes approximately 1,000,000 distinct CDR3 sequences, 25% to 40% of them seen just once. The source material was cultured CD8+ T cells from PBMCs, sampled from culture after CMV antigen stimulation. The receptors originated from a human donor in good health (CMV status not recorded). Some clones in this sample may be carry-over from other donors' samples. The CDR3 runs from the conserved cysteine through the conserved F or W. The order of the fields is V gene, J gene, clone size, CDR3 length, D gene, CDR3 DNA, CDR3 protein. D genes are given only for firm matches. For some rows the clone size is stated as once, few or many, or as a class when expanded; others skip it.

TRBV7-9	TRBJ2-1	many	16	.	TGTGCCAGCAGCTTCAACTGGCTAGGGGACTACAATGAGCAGTTCTTC	CASSFNWLGDYNEQFF
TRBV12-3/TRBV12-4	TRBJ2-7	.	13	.	TGTGCCAGCAGTCCGCCGGGACCAAGCGAGCAGTACTTC	CASSPPGPSEQYF
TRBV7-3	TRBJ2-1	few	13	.	TGTGCCAGCAGCACGTGGGTGGACAATGAGCAGTTCTTC	CASSTWVDNEQFF
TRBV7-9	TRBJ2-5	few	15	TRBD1	TGTGCCAGCACCTCTATCTGGGACAGGGTAGAGACCCAGTACTTC	CASTSIWDRVETQYF
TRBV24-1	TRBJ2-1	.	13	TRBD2	TGTGCCACTTCGGGGCTAGCGGACAATGAGCAGTTCTTC	CATSGLADNEQFF
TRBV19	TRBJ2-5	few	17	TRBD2	TGTGCCAGTAGTGCTGGACTAGCGGGGGGACAAATGGAGACCCAGTACTTC	CASSAGLAGGQMETQYF
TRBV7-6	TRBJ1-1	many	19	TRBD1	TGTGCCAGCAGCTTTCACCGGGACAGACGTGTAGAACGGAACACTGAAGCTTTCTTT	CASSFHRDRRVERNTEAFF
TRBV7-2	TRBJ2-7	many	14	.	TGTGCCAGCAGCTATCCCGGGACAAACTACGAGCAGTACTTC	CASSYPGTNYEQYF
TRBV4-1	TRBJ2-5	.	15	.	TGCGCCAGCAGCTCTACCGGGACCCCGGCGGAGACCCAGTACTTC	CASSSTGTPAETQYF
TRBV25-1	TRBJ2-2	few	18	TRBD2	TGTGCCAACAGTGAACCTGGGACTAGCGGGGCGGTATTCGGGGAGCTGTTTTTT	CANSEPGTSGAVFGELFF
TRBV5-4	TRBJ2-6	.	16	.	TGTGCCAGCAGCCCCGAGCCCGCCTCTGGGGCCAACGTCCTGACTTTC	CASSPEPASGANVLTF
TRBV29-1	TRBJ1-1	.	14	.	TGCAGCGTTTTGTCAGGAGCCATGAACACTGAAGCTTTCTTT	CSVLSGAMNTEAFF
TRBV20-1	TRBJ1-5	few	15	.	TGCAGTGCTAGGGGTCTCGCAGGGAACAATCAGCCCCAGCATTTT	CSARGLAGNNQPQHF
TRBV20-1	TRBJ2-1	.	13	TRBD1	TGCAGTGCCGTCGACAGGGTAAACAATGAGCAGTTCTTC	CSAVDRVNNEQFF
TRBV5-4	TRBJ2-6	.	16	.	TGTGCCAGCAGCCGCCCGGGCCTTGAAAGGGCCAACGTCCTGACTTTC	CASSRPGLERANVLTF
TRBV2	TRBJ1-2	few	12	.	TGTGCCAGCAGAGACGGACCCGGTGGCTACACCTTC	CASRDGPGGYTF
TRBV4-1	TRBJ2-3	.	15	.	TGCGCCAGCAGCCAAGCCAGGGACCACACAGATACGCAGTATTTT	CASSQARDHTDTQYF
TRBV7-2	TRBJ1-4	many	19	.	TGTGCCAGCAGCTTATCGGCCCTTTCAAGGGCCGGAGGAAATGAAAAACTGTTTTTT	CASSLSALSRAGGNEKLFF
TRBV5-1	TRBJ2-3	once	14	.	TGCGCCAGCAGCGAAACAGGGCGCACAGATACGCAGTATTTT	CASSETGRTDTQYF